This T cell receptor beta chain was sequenced during a study of technical replicates of blood from a handful of donors. V shed 4 bases, J shed 4 bases, and the junction held 11 bases outside the gene matches. Germline V gene sequence: CDR1 PRHDT, CDR2 FYEKMQ (reference sequence). The CDR3 is made up of 19 amino acids. Sequenced by immunoSEQ multiplex PCR; TCRdb stores in-frame clones only, minus some. The sample has over 60,000 clones, approximately 93% seen once. What was sequenced was T cells isolated from PBMCs. The chain combines TRBV13 with TRBJ2-1; 15 bases line up with TRBD2. The TCR originated in a human donor in good health. CDR3 region: CASSSGLAGGRTIYNEQFF. CDR3 sequence (DNA): TGTGCCAGCAGCTCTGGACTAGCGGGGGGGCGCACGATTTACAATGAGCAGTTCTTC.